This entry lists 27 T cell receptor beta chains sequenced from one sample in a study of blood T cell repertoires in COVID-19. Profiling relied on immunoSEQ multiplex PCR, and the TCRdb table lists in-frame clones only, not all of them. The sample contains roughly 160,000 clones, around nine tenths of which appear only once. Sequencing was performed on peripheral blood. The receptors shown here come from a man aged 55 to 70 with COVID-19, enrolled during active disease.

The rearrangement joins TRBV28 to TRBJ1-6; no firm D call. V was clipped by 2 bases and J by 7 bases, with 9 bases between them. Germline V CDR1 and CDR2: MDHEN, SYDVKM. The CDR3 has 14 residues. The CDR3 loop reads CASSLGTTNSPLHF. The DNA for the CDR3 is TGTGCCAGCAGTTTAGGTACCACAAATTCACCCCTCCACTTT.

This clone was observed once. The rearrangement uses TRBV5-4 and TRBJ2-2; unclear D gene. The V and J ends lost 4 bases and 4 bases respectively, with 14 bases between them. The CDR3 covers 15 residues. CDR1 and CDR2 (germline): SGHNT, YYREEE (reference sequence). The CDR3 DNA reads as TGTGCCAGCAGCGGCTCGTCAGCGACCACCGGGGAGCTGTTTTTT. Translation gives CASSGSSATTGELFF. The full variable domain, its missing parts supplied by reference TRBV5-4 and TRBJ2-2, is ETGVTQSPTHLIKTRGQQVTLRCSSQSGHNTVSWYQQALGQGPQFIFQYYREEENGRGNFPPRFSGLQFPNYSSELNVNALELDDSALYLCASSGSSATTGELFFGEGSRLTVL.

The chain employs TRBV6-6 and TRBJ1-4, with 9 bases matching TRBD1. This CDR3 has 15 residues. V was pared by 6 bases and J by 5 bases, with 7 bases of the junction left unmatched. Germline V lookup: CDR1 MNHNY, CDR2 SVGAGI (reference sequence). This chain's CDR3 is CASSQTGTGNEKLFF. The CDR3 nucleotides read TGTGCCAGCAGCCAGACCGGGACAGGGAATGAAAAACTGTTTTTT.

This clone appeared a few times. V and J are TRBV6-5 and TRBJ2-1; a possible D gene is TRBD1 (6 bases). This CDR3 comprises 14 residues. Germline values: CDR1 MNHEY, CDR2 SVGAGI. V shed 6 bases and J shed 6 bases, with 15 bases lying between them. CDR3: CASSQQGSGNEQFF. In DNA, the CDR3 is TGTGCCAGCAGCCAACAGGGCTCGGGCAATGAGCAGTTCTTC.

This clone has a handful of counts. The gene calls are TRBV28 and TRBJ2-7; D may be TRBD2 (5 bases). The V gene lost 1 base and the J gene lost 2 bases, with 18 bases spanning the gap. Germline V gene data show CDR1 as MDHEN and CDR2 as SYDVKM. This CDR3 is built from 17 residues. CDR3 coding DNA: TGTGCCAGCAGTTTATCCCCGGGATTAAGAAGAACCTACGAGCAGTACTTC. It codes for CASSLSPGLRRTYEQYF.

CDR3 amino acids: CASSSAGDTRYEQYF. CDR3 sequence (DNA): TGTGCCAGCAGCTCCGCGGGAGACACCCGCTACGAGCAGTACTTC. The J gene is TRBJ2-7, the V gene TRBV5-5, with 7 bases lining up with TRBD2. The length of the CDR3 is 15 residues. Germline V gives CDR1 SGHKS, CDR2 YYEKEE (reference sequence). Losses at the gene ends were 3 bases for V and 3 bases for J; bases not matched to a gene: 9. Combining the CDR3 with reference TRBV5-5 and TRBJ2-7 gives the whole variable domain DAGVTQSPTHLIKTRGQQVTLRCSPISGHKSVSWYQQVLGQGPQFIFQYYEKEERGRGNFPDRFSARQFPNYSSELNVNALLLGDSALYLCASSSAGDTRYEQYFGPGTRLTVT.

This chain links TRBV14 with TRBJ1-1; 7 nucleotides agree with TRBD1. Losses at the gene ends were 0 bases for V and 13 bases for J; bases not matched to a gene: 8. The V gene's germline CDR1 is SGHDN and CDR2 FVKESK. CDR3 length equals 13 residues. This CDR3 reads CASSQDQTGRSFF. The DNA of the CDR3 is TGTGCCAGCAGCCAAGATCAGACAGGGAGAAGTTTCTTT.

This sequence joins TRBV27 and TRBJ2-3, with 7 bases identical to TRBD2. Trimming cost V 2 bases and J 2 bases; bases outside gene matches: 4. Germline CDR1 MNHEY, CDR2 SMNVEV (reference sequence). This CDR3 has 15 residues. The CDR3 loop is CASSLKRGFTDTQYF. The CDR3 bases are TGTGCCAGCAGTTTAAAGCGGGGATTCACAGATACGCAGTATTTT.

The chain recombines TRBV30 with TRBJ2-3; D not resolved. CDR3 size: 11 residues. The germline V gene has CDR1 GTSNPN and CDR2 SVGIG (reference sequence). Trimming took 0 bases from V and 5 from J, leaving 3 bases between them. The CDR3 DNA reads TGTGCCTGGAGTGTCGGAGATACGCAGTATTTT. Its protein is CAWSVGDTQYF.

CDR3 nucleotides: TGTGCCAGCAGCTCATCCTCGGGGGGCGGTGATACGCAGTATTTT. Protein: CASSSSSGGGDTQYF. The chain recombines TRBV7-3 with TRBJ2-3; weak D call: TRBD2 (7 bases). This CDR3 contains 15 residues. The V gene lost 4 bases and the J gene lost 6 bases, with 17 bases spanning the gap. Germline assignment: CDR1 SGHTA and CDR2 FQGTGA. The variable domain in full, with the rest retrieved from reference TRBV7-3 and TRBJ2-3, is GAGVSQTPSNKVTEKGKYVELRCDPISGHTALYWYRQSLGQGPEFLIYFQGTGAADDSGLPNDRFFAVRPEGSVSTLKIQRTERGDSAVYLCASSSSSGGGDTQYFGPGTRLTVL.

The chain carries TRBV19 and TRBJ2-3, with unresolved D. V was clipped by 2 bases and J by 0 bases, with 12 bases between them. This CDR3 is 16 amino acids long. From germline, CDR1 is LNHDA and CDR2 SQIVND (reference sequence). Written as DNA, the CDR3 is TGTGCCAGTAGTATACTGTCTACAGCTAGCACAGATACGCAGTATTTT. Amino acid sequence: CASSILSTASTDTQYF.

The chain combines TRBV11-3 with TRBJ1-1; 11 bases fit TRBD1. Germline V gene data show CDR1 as SGHNT and CDR2 as YENEEA. J was trimmed by 2 bases and V by 5 bases; bases with no gene match: 4. The length of the CDR3 is 15 residues. CDR3: CASSARTGGNTEAFF. CDR3 DNA: TGTGCCAGCAGCGCGCGGACAGGGGGCAACACTGAAGCTTTCTTT. The full variable domain, in which reference TRBV11-3 and TRBJ1-1 provide the parts outside the CDR3, is EAGVVQSPRYKIIEKKQPVAFWCNPISGHNTLYWYLQNLGQGPELLIRYENEEAVDDSQLPKDRFSAERLKGVDSTLKIQPAELGDSAVYLCASSARTGGNTEAFFGQGTRLTVV.

The V call is TRBV7-3, the J call TRBJ1-4, with TRBD1 matching over 8 bases. V lost 5 bases and J lost 7; bases outside the gene matches: 12. The V gene's germline CDR1 is SGHTA and CDR2 FQGTGA. The CDR3 runs 16 residues. The chain's CDR3 is CASSPGQGQRGEKLFF. The CDR3 region has the DNA TGTGCCAGCAGCCCCGGACAGGGACAAAGGGGTGAAAAACTGTTTTTT.

In this sample, this clone turned up a few times. The CDR3: CASSVEQQQSNTIYF. The CDR3 DNA reads as TGTGCCAGCAGCGTAGAACAGCAACAGAGTAACACCATATATTTT. The V and J genes are TRBV9 and TRBJ1-3; no definite D call. Per germline, CDR1 SGDLS and CDR2 YYNGEE. The CDR3 contains 15 residues. Trimming removed 0 bases at V and 7 bases at J, with 14 bases between.

CDR3 protein: CAWPTGNLYGYTF. In nucleotides, the CDR3 is TGTGCCTGGCCGACAGGGAACCTCTATGGCTACACCTTC. The V call is TRBV30, the J call TRBJ1-2, with TRBD1 identical over 7 bases. CDR3 length: 13 residues. Per germline, CDR1 GTSNPN and CDR2 SVGIG (reference sequence). J gave up 4 bases and V 5 bases, and 7 bases lay outside the gene matches.

V usage is TRBV7-6 and J usage is TRBJ1-4; the match to TRBD1 covers 7 bases. The germline V gene encodes CDR1 SGHVS and CDR2 FNYEAQ. V shed 5 bases and J 0 bases; nucleotides not matched to a gene: 6. CDR3 length: 16 residues. The CDR3 nucleotides are TGTGCCAGCAGCCGTACAGGGGATGCAACTAATGAAAAACTGTTTTTT. This codes for CASSRTGDATNEKLFF.

This clone has a single count. J is TRBJ2-7 and V is TRBV5-6; 9 bases align to TRBD1. CDR1 SGHDT and CDR2 YYEEEE come from the germline V gene. V lost 1 base and J lost 3; bases outside the gene matches: 11. This CDR3 is built from 17 residues. The chain's CDR3 is CASSLRLTGGWVYEQYF. For the CDR3, the DNA is TGTGCCAGCAGCTTGCGATTAACAGGGGGCTGGGTCTACGAGCAGTACTTC.

The J gene is TRBJ2-1, the V gene TRBV4-3; tentative D call: TRBD1 (6 bases). Germline V lookup: CDR1 LGHNA, CDR2 YSLEER. V was trimmed by 4 bases and J by 4 bases, leaving 11 bases between them. The CDR3 runs to 14 residues. Here the CDR3 reads CASSRLQGYNEQFF. As DNA, the CDR3 is TGCGCCAGCAGCCGGTTACAGGGTTACAATGAGCAGTTCTTC.

This sequence joins TRBV9 and TRBJ1-4, with 7 bases matching TRBD1. V was clipped by 4 bases and J by 2 bases; unmatched bases: 5. Germline values: CDR1 SGDLS, CDR2 YYNGEE. The CDR3 is made up of 15 amino acids. DNA for the CDR3: TGTGCCAGCAGCCCCGGACAGGCGACTAATGAAAAACTGTTTTTT. Amino acids: CASSPGQATNEKLFF.

The chain is built from TRBV6-5 and TRBJ1-2; 8 bases are shared with TRBD1. Losses at the gene ends were 5 bases for V and 2 bases for J; bases not matched to a gene: 7. Germline lookup yields CDR1 MNHEY and CDR2 SVGAGI. The CDR3 totals 15 residues. The CDR3 DNA sequence: TGTGCCAGCAGTCCCGTAGGACAGGGAAACTATGGCTACACCTTC. It codes for CASSPVGQGNYGYTF.

This clone was recorded only once. This rearrangement joins TRBV19 to TRBJ1-1; a weak D match, TRBD1 (5 bases). Germline-derived CDR1 and CDR2 are LNHDA and SQIVND (reference sequence). Trimming took off 10 bases at V and 1 base at J, with 7 bases between the two ends. This CDR3 is 11 amino acids long. The CDR3 DNA reads as TGTGCCACTACAGGGAACACTGAAGCTTTCTTT. Residues: CATTGNTEAFF.

The chain links TRBV7-9 to TRBJ2-4; D gene unclear. V was pared by 5 bases and J by 0 bases, with 14 bases between. The germline gives CDR1 SEHNR, CDR2 FQNEAQ (reference sequence). This CDR3 has 16 residues. DNA of the CDR3: TGTGCCAGCAGCCCCCACCCCCGACTAGCCAAAAACATTCAGTACTTC. The encoded protein is CASSPHPRLAKNIQYF.

The chain couples TRBV19 to TRBJ2-7; 11 bases align to TRBD2. CDR1 is LNHDA and CDR2 is SQIVND in the germline V gene (reference sequence). CDR3 length equals 18 residues. V gave up 5 bases and J gave up 4 bases; unmatched junction bases: 16. CDR3 loop: CASSSRLSTGTSGYEQYF. Here the CDR3 DNA reads TGTGCCAGTAGTTCACGACTGTCAACCGGGACTAGCGGATACGAGCAGTACTTC.

V gene TRBV6-2 or TRBV6-3 combines with J gene TRBJ2-7; a possible D gene is TRBD1 (6 bases). This CDR3 is 13 amino acids long. The germline V gene has CDR1 MNHEY and CDR2 SVGEGT. With 2 bases removed from V and 2 bases from J, the gap between germline ends came to 7 bases. The CDR3 DNA reads TGTGCCAGCAGTTACAGGGACACCTACGAGCAGTACTTC. Amino acids: CASSYRDTYEQYF.

The CDR3 here is CASSTGTGNTGELFF. CDR3 coding DNA: TGTGCCAGCAGCACAGGGACGGGCAACACCGGGGAGCTGTTTTTT. The V and J genes are TRBV7-3 and TRBJ2-2; a weak D match, TRBD1 (6 bases). Germline V gene lookup returns CDR1 SGHTA and CDR2 FQGTGA. V lost 5 bases, J lost 2 bases, and 12 bases lay in between. CDR3 length: 15 residues.

The rearrangement uses TRBV18 and TRBJ2-7; D may be TRBD1 (6 bases). Trimming stripped 3 bases from V and 2 bases from J, with 14 bases between. The germline gives CDR1 KGHSH, CDR2 LQKENI. The CDR3 length is 15 residues. Here the CDR3 reads CASSPSQGRTYEQYF. CDR3 DNA sequence: TGTGCCAGCTCACCCAGCCAGGGGAGAACCTACGAGCAGTACTTC.

This clone has only a few counts. The chain is built from TRBV29-1 and TRBJ2-3; D is perhaps TRBD2 (5 bases). CDR1 is SQVTM, CDR2 ANQGSEA, per germline. Trimming stripped 8 bases from V and 4 bases from J, with 13 bases between. This CDR3 is built from 12 residues. CDR3 sequence: CSTHGLPDTQYF. The DNA for the CDR3 is TGCAGCACCCACGGACTGCCAGATACGCAGTATTTT.